This is a list of T cell receptor beta chains from one sample in a study of cytomegalovirus exposure and HLA in healthy donors. TCRdb keeps only in-frame clones here, not all; method: immunoSEQ multiplex PCR. Among more than 95,000 clones listed, around 75% were seen once. Sample: PBMCs. Receptor source: a man aged 30-40 years in good health and CMV-seronegative. The CDR3 runs from the conserved cysteine through the conserved F or W.

V | CDR3
TRBV5-6 | CASSTGGNQPQHF
TRBV11-2 | CASSLDLYEQFF
TRBV12-5 | CASGPGTSGTQYF
TRBV5-1 | CASSPGQGGTEAFF
TRBV2 | CASTLRRMVNQPQHF
TRBV7-9 | CASSFAGSGYTF
TRBV7-2 | CASSLVGSYGYTF
TRBV7-6 | CASSLGGGRETQYF
TRBV6-6 | CASRGGLSTDTQYF
TRBV27 | CASSLQGVGDYEQYF
TRBV7-7 | CASSLGASGGELFF
TRBV29-1 | CSVVPPGGIDNEQFF
TRBV10-3 | CAISGSEGGRIYEQYF
TRBV5-1 | CASSDEGARSNQPQHF
TRBV4-1 | CASSQDEAYSGGGSKNIQYF
TRBV4-1 | CASSIGTSGADTQYF
TRBV19 | CASSPALQGATDTQYF
TRBV9 | CASSPPGTGNQPQHF
TRBV29-1 | CSVVLVRGQSYNEQFF
TRBV27 | CASSSYRGGENSPLHF
TRBV7-9 | CASSLPRRLGNEQFF
TRBV27 | CASSPIVGQAMYGYTF
TRBV7-2 | CASSFGRDREQYF
TRBV19 | CASSIQSGGYGYTF
TRBV7-2 | CASSFGTGGTEAFF
TRBV7-2 | CASSFSTGEYDEQYF
TRBV5-1 | CASGPTGTDTGELFF
TRBV19 | CASKRENTGELFF
TRBV6-5 | CASSWGGSSRRETQYF
TRBV30 | CAWTQPDRLNTEAFF
TRBV5-4 | CASSLGEMRGANEQYF
TRBV19 | CASTKKGVGGPDYEQYF
TRBV9 | CASSVGGTSLQFF